The 10 T cell receptor beta chains presented below share a single source sample, sequenced in a study of circulating tumor DNA in untreated peripheral T-cell lymphoma. Method: immunoSEQ multiplex PCR; TCRdb's copy keeps in-frame clones and lacks some. This sample yields about 2,600 clones, of which around 63% are seen a single time; 15% to 20% belongs to the top ten. The source material was tumor tissue. Every receptor here comes from a human donor with peripheral T-cell lymphoma.

V is TRBV11-3 and J is TRBJ2-7, with D tentatively TRBD1 or TRBD2 (6 bases each). V was cut by 3 bases and J by 1 base, with 13 bases left in between. Germline-derived CDR1 and CDR2 are SGHNT and YENEEA. The CDR3 spans 15 residues. As DNA, the CDR3 is TGTGCCAGCAGCTTGGAAGGGGGGACATCCTACGAGCAGTACTTC. It codes for CASSLEGGTSYEQYF.

The gene calls are TRBV30 and TRBJ2-3, with 7 bases fitting TRBD1. J lost 1 base, V lost 2 bases, and 6 bases had no gene match. The CDR3 contains 15 residues. Germline-derived CDR1 and CDR2 are GTSNPN and SVGIG (reference sequence). The chain's CDR3 is CAWSRTGRGTDTQYF. In DNA, the CDR3 is TGTGCCTGGAGTAGGACAGGCCGTGGCACAGATACGCAGTATTTT.

J is TRBJ1-2 and V is TRBV19; no reliable D call. CDR3 length: 14 amino acids. Looked up from germline, CDR1 is LNHDA and CDR2 is SQIVND (reference sequence). The V and J ends lost 5 bases and 1 base respectively, with 11 bases between them. Here the CDR3 reads CASSSLDHNYGYTF. The DNA for the CDR3 is TGTGCCAGTAGTTCGTTGGACCATAACTATGGCTACACCTTC.

The V gene is TRBV30, the J gene TRBJ1-2; D remains ambiguous. There are 13 residues in the CDR3. Germline loops: CDR1 GTSNPN, CDR2 SVGIG (reference sequence). Trimming shortened V by 3 bases and J by 5 bases, and 13 bases separated the two germline ends. CDR3 protein: CAWRVKGNYGYTF. CDR3 nucleotides: TGTGCCTGGAGAGTGAAAGGGAATTATGGCTACACCTTC.

This chain connects TRBV28 to TRBJ2-7; tentative D call: TRBD2 (5 bases). The germline V gene has CDR1 MDHEN and CDR2 SYDVKM. Trimming shortened V by 5 bases and J by 4 bases, and 21 bases separated the two germline ends. The CDR3 contains 16 residues. The CDR3 region has the DNA TGTGCCAGCAGTACCCGGACCTACCTAGCTGAATACGAGCAGTACGTC. This translates into CASSTRTYLAEYEQYV.

Regarding this clone: One junction end does not reproduce the germline sequence, and a read error may be involved. The chain links TRBV18 to TRBJ1-1, with TRBD1 identical over 7 bases. This CDR3 spans 14 amino acids. The V gene's germline CDR1 is KGHSH and CDR2 LQKENI. CDR3 in amino acids: CASSQGQANTETFF. The CDR3 nucleotides read TGTGCCAGCTCACAAGGACAGGCCAACACTGAAACTTTCTTT.

The chain carries TRBV7-7 and TRBJ2-3; the D gene is possibly TRBD1 (5 bases). Trimming shortened V by 6 bases and J by 2 bases, and 12 bases separated the two germline ends. The CDR3 spans 14 residues. Per germline, CDR1 SSHAT and CDR2 FNYEAQ (reference sequence). Here the CDR3 reads CASSPRVDTDTQYF. The CDR3 bases are TGTGCCAGCAGTCCCAGGGTGGACACAGATACGCAGTATTTT.

The V and J genes are TRBV18 and TRBJ2-5, with D hard to call. CDR1 and CDR2 (germline): KGHSH, LQKENI. The CDR3 length is 12 residues. Trimming left V 3 bases short and J 5 bases short, with 7 bases between. CDR3 coding DNA: TGTGCCAGCTCACCGATGAGGGAGACCCAGTACTTC. This codes for CASSPMRETQYF.

The chain combines TRBV7-2 with TRBJ2-1, with 11 bases lining up with TRBD2. This CDR3 has 16 residues. CDR1 and CDR2 from the germline V gene are SGHTA and FQGNSA. With 1 base clipped from V and 3 bases from J, the junction kept 2 bases outside the gene matches. CDR3 DNA sequence: TGTGCCAGCAGCTTAGTAGCGGGGGGGAACTACAATGAGCAGTTCTTC. This gives the protein CASSLVAGGNYNEQFF.

V and J are TRBV19 and TRBJ1-5, with no clear D. The germline CDR1 and CDR2 sequences are LNHDA and SQIVND (reference sequence). There are 15 residues in the CDR3. V dropped 5 bases and J dropped 5 bases, with 16 bases sitting between them. In DNA form, the CDR3 reads TGTGCCAGTAGTTTCCGCAAAAGGGCTTATCAGCCCCAGCATTTT. This sequence encodes CASSFRKRAYQPQHF.